This record looks at one TCR beta chain sequence and its context. Its specificity is not known. The ends were cut back, 0 bases at V and 5 bases at J, with 11 bases in the middle. Germline-derived CDR1 and CDR2 are GTSNPN and SVGIG (reference sequence). The CDR3 runs 13 residues. This entry belongs to a study of shared clonotypes between healthy human individuals. Study-level background: Plates per donor: three CD4 naive, three CD4 memory, two CD8 naive, one CD8 memory. Findings and limits, study-wide: The small donor group covered limited genetic and exposure diversity. Even with large depth, rarefaction showed that sorted-subset sequencing was incomplete.

Only in-frame clones appear in the TCRdb table, and some are missing; sequencing was by immunoSEQ multiplex PCR. This table has under 1,100,000 clones, 60% to 80% appearing once. The chain combines TRBV30 with TRBJ2-7, with D unclear. The receptor's source is a young man in good health. The sequenced sample consisted of memory CD4+ T cells sorted from blood. Subset specified: CD45RA-negative fraction. CDR3 protein: CAWSVGAPHEQYF. DNA for the CDR3: TGTGCCTGGAGTGTAGGTGCCCCCCACGAGCAGTACTTC. Full variable domain (outside the CDR3, taken from reference TRBV30 and TRBJ2-7): SQTIHQWPATLVQPVGSPLSLECTVEGTSNPNLYWYRQAAGRGLQLLFYSVGIGQISSEVPQNLSASRPQDRQFILSSKKLLLSDSGFYLCAWSVGAPHEQYFGPGTRLTVT.